The 21 T cell receptor beta chains given below trace back to one sample, sequenced in a study of blood T cell repertoires in COVID-19 (dated by TCRdb to 2020 to 2021). Receptor libraries were prepared by the immunoSEQ multiplex PCR assay. The table was pulled from immuneACCESS by TCRdb, which kept in-frame rearrangements only. Such tables lose some clones; where checked, under half of the loss comes from unresolved V genes, and the rest has no known cause. The sample table shows around 200,000 clones, and around four fifths are seen once. In total, the top ten clones hold around 8.1% of the sample. Sequenced material: peripheral blood. These receptor sequences come from a man in his forties or fifties with active or convalescent COVID-19.

This clone occurred once. The genes are TRBV5-1 and TRBJ2-1; TRBD1 is a possible D gene (7 bases). Trimming took 4 bases from V and 7 from J, leaving 15 bases between them. The CDR3 consists of 14 residues. Germline V CDR1 and CDR2: SGHRS, YFSETQ. The CDR3 DNA reads TGCGCCAGCAGCGGCGGGACAGCTTATAATGAGCAGTTCTTC. Amino acids: CASSGGTAYNEQFF.

This rearrangement joins TRBV7-3 to TRBJ2-3, with 16 bases fitting TRBD2. The V gene end was trimmed by 5 bases and the J gene end by 3 bases; junction bases not matched to a gene: 8. The CDR3 has 18 residues. Per germline, CDR1 SGHTA and CDR2 FQGTGA. The CDR3 loop reads CASSPRPGLAGGTDTQYF. The CDR3 DNA sequence: TGTGCCAGCAGCCCGAGGCCGGGACTAGCGGGAGGGACAGATACGCAGTATTTT.

V and J are TRBV19 and TRBJ1-2; 7 bases map to TRBD1. This CDR3 spans 14 amino acids. Germline V gene sequence: CDR1 LNHDA, CDR2 SQIVND (reference sequence). The V segment lost 5 bases and the J segment 4 bases; nucleotides outside the gene matches: 7. The CDR3 reads CASSVQQGFYGYTF. CDR3 DNA: TGTGCCAGTAGTGTTCAACAGGGGTTCTATGGCTACACCTTC.

The chain has TRBV19 and TRBJ1-5; D uncertain. The CDR3 is 15 residues long. V was pared by 7 bases and J by 0 bases, with 13 bases between. Germline V gene sequence: CDR1 LNHDA, CDR2 SQIVND (reference sequence). CDR3 DNA: TGTGCCAGTATCCCCTTTGCCGGTAGCAATCAGCCCCAGCATTTT. Translated: CASIPFAGSNQPQHF. Looking up the rest from reference TRBV19 and TRBJ1-5 gives the full variable domain: DGGITQSPKYLFRKEGQNVTLSCEQNLNHDAMYWYRQDPGQGLRLIYYSQIVNDFQKGDIAEGYSVSREKKESFPLTVTSAQKNPTAFYLCASIPFAGSNQPQHFGDGTRLSIL.

The chain combines TRBV5-6 with TRBJ2-7, with D unresolved. Per germline, CDR1 SGHDT and CDR2 YYEEEE. The length of the CDR3 is 11 residues. The germline V and J ends were trimmed by 0 bases and 7 bases, with 5 bases remaining between them. The CDR3 sequence: CASSLEAEQYF. In DNA, the CDR3 is TGTGCCAGCAGCTTGGAAGCGGAGCAGTACTTC.

This clone was found a few times. The chain joins TRBV4-3 to TRBJ2-1; 9 nucleotides match TRBD1. CDR1 and CDR2 from the germline V gene are LGHNA and YSLEER. The CDR3 covers 15 residues. After removal of 1 base from V and 8 bases from J, the junction contained 6 bases not matched to a gene. This CDR3 reads CASSQVGTGTDEQFF. DNA for the CDR3: TGCGCCAGCAGCCAAGTCGGGACAGGGACCGATGAGCAGTTCTTC.

The genes are TRBV2 and TRBJ1-3; D not resolved. This CDR3 contains 14 residues. With 6 bases removed from V and 2 bases from J, the gap between germline ends came to 11 bases. Germline V gives CDR1 SNHLY, CDR2 FYNNEI. CDR3 sequence reads: CASRGRETGNTIYF. The CDR3 region has the DNA TGTGCCAGCAGGGGGAGGGAGACTGGAAACACCATATATTTT.

This chain uses TRBV6-4 with TRBJ2-7, with 8 positions matching TRBD1. This CDR3 has 14 amino acids. In germline, CDR1 is MRHNA, CDR2 SNTAGT. The V gene end was trimmed by 4 bases and the J gene end by 3 bases; junction bases not matched to a gene: 5. The CDR3, as DNA: TGTGCCAGCAGTGCCCACGGGACAGGCTACGAGCAGTACTTC. Translation: CASSAHGTGYEQYF.

The chain has TRBV5-1 and TRBJ1-4; TRBD1 is a possible D gene (5 bases). The V end lost 0 bases, the J end lost 8 bases, and 14 bases lay between the germline ends. The CDR3 sequence is 15 residues long. Germline V gene lookup returns CDR1 SGHRS and CDR2 YFSETQ. CDR3 bases: TGCGCCAGCAGCTTGGGGGGCCAGAGAAACGAAAAACTGTTTTTT. It is translated as CASSLGGQRNEKLFF.

V usage is TRBV12-3 or TRBV12-4 and J usage is TRBJ1-2, with a weak D call TRBD1 (5 bases). The length of the CDR3 is 13 residues. V lost 6 bases to trimming and J lost 2 bases, with 10 bases between them. In nucleotides, the CDR3 is TGTGCCAGCAGCTCACAGGCAAACTATGGCTACACCTTC. This sequence encodes CASSSQANYGYTF.

This clone was seen a single time. This chain joins TRBV9 and TRBJ2-3; 7 positions agree with TRBD2. Germline V lookup: CDR1 SGDLS, CDR2 YYNGEE. The CDR3 runs 15 residues. The ends lost 3 bases at V and 0 bases at J; junction bases unmatched: 4. CDR3 in DNA: TGTGCCAGCAGCGGGACTAGTACTAGCACAGATACGCAGTATTTT. Translation: CASSGTSTSTDTQYF.

The chain recombines TRBV19 with TRBJ1-1, with a weak D call TRBD1 (5 bases). The CDR3 loop spans 16 amino acids. Germline lookup yields CDR1 LNHDA and CDR2 SQIVND (reference sequence). The V and J ends lost 5 bases and 2 bases respectively, with 18 bases between them. The CDR3 loop is CASSVRGGGPNTEAFF. CDR3 sequence (DNA): TGTGCCAGTAGTGTCCGCGGCGGGGGACCTAACACTGAAGCTTTCTTT.

This clone was picked up a small number of times. This chain connects TRBV30 to TRBJ1-3; D may be TRBD1 (5 bases). The CDR3 loop spans 13 amino acids. Germline CDR1 is GTSNPN and CDR2 is SVGIG (reference sequence). Trimming left V 8 bases short and J 2 bases short, with 13 bases between. CDR3 in amino acids: CARRGDPGNTIYF. The DNA of the CDR3 is TGTGCCCGACGGGGGGATCCTGGAAACACCATATATTTT.

This sequence joins TRBV7-2 and TRBJ2-2, with a tentative D call TRBD1 (5 bases). Per germline, CDR1 SGHTA and CDR2 FQGNSA. This CDR3 has 14 amino acids. Trimming removed 3 bases from V and 5 bases from J, with 10 bases in between. CDR3 nucleotide sequence: TGTGCCAGCAGCTTTCCAGGGTTTACCGGGGAGCTGTTTTTT. It is translated as CASSFPGFTGELFF.

The chain carries TRBV3-1 (or the pseudogene TRBV3-2) and TRBJ1-1, with D possibly matching TRBD1 (6 bases). Germline CDR1 reads LGHDT; CDR2 reads YNNKEL (reference sequence). Trimming stripped 0 bases from V and 9 bases from J, with 14 bases between. This CDR3 has 14 residues. CDR3 bases: TGTGCCAGCAGCCAAGATCCGGACAGTCGAAAAGCTTTCTTT. It translates to CASSQDPDSRKAFF.

This clone was observed once. The V gene is TRBV14, the J gene TRBJ1-2; D is perhaps TRBD1 (5 bases). This CDR3 is built from 16 residues. V was trimmed by 2 bases and J by 7 bases, leaving 20 bases between them. CDR1 and CDR2 (germline): SGHDN, FVKESK. Here the CDR3 reads CASSQTLPGGHSGYTF. The CDR3 coding sequence is TGTGCCAGCAGCCAAACCCTACCCGGGGGTCACTCTGGCTACACCTTC.

This clone was seen only once. The chain combines TRBV5-1 with TRBJ1-1, with a weak D call TRBD1 (6 bases). Trimming took 1 base from V and 3 from J, leaving 13 bases between them. The CDR3 spans 15 residues. Germline values: CDR1 SGHRS, CDR2 YFSETQ. The DNA for the CDR3 is TGCGCCAGCAGCTTGAGTGGGGGCTTGGACACTGAAGCTTTCTTT. Translation: CASSLSGGLDTEAFF.

J is TRBJ1-3 and V is TRBV9; D remains ambiguous. Germline CDR1 SGDLS, CDR2 YYNGEE. This CDR3 contains 15 residues. Trimming stripped 0 bases from V and 0 bases from J, with 7 bases between. DNA of the CDR3: TGTGCCAGCAGCGTAGGTTCTGTCTCTGGAAACACCATATATTTT. It encodes CASSVGSVSGNTIYF.

The J gene is TRBJ2-1, the V gene TRBV7-2; tentative D call: TRBD2 (6 bases). Trimming removed 4 bases at V and 9 bases at J, with 13 bases between. CDR1 is SGHTA and CDR2 is FQGNSA in the germline V gene. This CDR3 has 13 residues. The CDR3 nucleotides read TGTGCCAGCAGCTCACAGATGGAGGGTGAGCAGTTCTTC. Protein: CASSSQMEGEQFF.

J is TRBJ2-1 and V is TRBV6-2 or TRBV6-3; the match to TRBD1 covers 8 bases. CDR3 length: 16 residues. Per the germline V gene, CDR1 is MNHEY and CDR2 is SVGEGT. After removal of 0 bases from V and 7 bases from J, the junction contained 8 bases not matched to a gene. The CDR3 loop is CASSYSPGQVVNEQFF. CDR3 bases: TGTGCCAGCAGTTACTCACCGGGACAGGTGGTGAATGAGCAGTTCTTC.

The count of this clone is one. The chain uses TRBV15 and TRBJ2-7; a possible D gene is TRBD1 (5 bases). CDR3 length: 14 amino acids. V lost 0 bases to trimming and J lost 6 bases, with 12 bases between them. Germline-derived CDR1 and CDR2 are LNHNV and YYDKDF (reference sequence). DNA for the CDR3: TGTGCCACCAGCAGAGATGCAGGGTTGCGCGAGCAGTACTTC. Protein sequence: CATSRDAGLREQYF. Full variable domain (missing parts from reference TRBV15 and TRBJ2-7): DAMVIQNPRYQVTQFGKPVTLSCSQTLNHNVMYWYQQKSSQAPKLLFHYYDKDFNNEADTPDNFQSRRPNTSFCFLDIRSPGLGDTAMYLCATSRDAGLREQYFGPGTRLTVT.